These T cell receptor beta chains were read from a single sample in a study of a mutant IDH1 vaccine in newly diagnosed glioma. No antigen is known for these receptors. Measured with immunoSEQ multiplex PCR; TCRdb has only the in-frame clones, and not every one. Among tens of thousands of clones listed, 70% to 90% were seen once. The sequencing here drew on PBMCs, taken from a glioma patient whose treatment included an IDH1 peptide vaccine. Source of these receptors: a man aged 30 to 45 with glioma. Some clones in this sample may be carry-over from other donors' samples. The CDR3 runs from the conserved cysteine through the conserved F or W. The D gene is left open where the match is weak.

j_call v_call d_call cdr3_aa
TRBJ2-3 TRBV27 . CASSLIGSTDTQYF
TRBJ2-7 TRBV7-9 . CASSLSARYEQYF
TRBJ1-6 TRBV7-3 . CASSLSPSDSSYNSPLHF
TRBJ2-7 TRBV13 TRBD2 CASSLRLAGVYEQYF
TRBJ1-6 TRBV6-6 . CASSTRWADSPLHF
TRBJ2-7 TRBV5-5 . CASSLSRDSYEQYF
TRBJ1-4 TRBV7-7 . CASSLTPEPNEKLFF
TRBJ1-2 TRBV5-5 . CASSSPKAGGSGYTF
TRBJ2-7 TRBV13 TRBD2 CASSLARTSGSYEQYF
TRBJ1-5 TRBV30 . CAWSNSNQPQHF
TRBJ1-5 TRBV2 . CASKKDRNSNQPQHF
TRBJ1-3 TRBV5-1 . CATSGLGAGNTIYF
TRBJ2-5 TRBV10-1 TRBD2 CASSEGAGLAAPQETQYF
TRBJ1-4 TRBV28 . CASSLPPGAGANEKLFF
TRBJ1-2 TRBV18 . CASSPVFSSGESGYTF
TRBJ1-2 TRBV7-9 . CASSQGGPNYGYTF
TRBJ1-2 TRBV4-1 TRBD1 CASSQDLPRGRDGYTF
TRBJ2-3 TRBV6-1 TRBD1 CASSPTGASDTQYF
TRBJ2-3 TRBV28 . CASSATQGLTDTQYF
TRBJ1-4 TRBV6-5 . CASGFPGGNEKLFF
TRBJ1-1 TRBV4-2 . CASSQVRDTEAFF
TRBJ2-3 TRBV4-1 . CASSQGYGGPGDTQYF